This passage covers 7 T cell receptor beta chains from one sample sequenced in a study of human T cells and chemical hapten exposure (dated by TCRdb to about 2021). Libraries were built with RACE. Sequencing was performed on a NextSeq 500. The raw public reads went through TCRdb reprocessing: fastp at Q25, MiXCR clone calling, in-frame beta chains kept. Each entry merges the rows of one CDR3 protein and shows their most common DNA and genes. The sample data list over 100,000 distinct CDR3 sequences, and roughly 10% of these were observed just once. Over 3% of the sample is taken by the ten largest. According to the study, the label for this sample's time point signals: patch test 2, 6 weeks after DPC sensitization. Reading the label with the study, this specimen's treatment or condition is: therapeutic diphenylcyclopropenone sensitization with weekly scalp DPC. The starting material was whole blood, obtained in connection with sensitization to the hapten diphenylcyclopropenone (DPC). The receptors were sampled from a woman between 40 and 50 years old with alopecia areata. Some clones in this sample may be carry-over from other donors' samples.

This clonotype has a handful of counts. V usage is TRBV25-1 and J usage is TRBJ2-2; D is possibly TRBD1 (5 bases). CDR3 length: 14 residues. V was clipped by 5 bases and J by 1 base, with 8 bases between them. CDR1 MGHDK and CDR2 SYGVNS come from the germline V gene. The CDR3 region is CASSTGQNTGELFF. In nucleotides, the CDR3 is TGTGCCAGCAGTACCGGACAGAACACCGGGGAGCTGTTTTTT. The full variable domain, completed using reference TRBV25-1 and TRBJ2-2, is EADIYQTPRYLVIGTGKKITLECSQTMGHDKMYWYQQDPGMELHLIHYSYGVNSTEKGDLSSESTVSRIRTEHFPLTLESARPSHTSQYLCASSTGQNTGELFFGEGSRLTVL.

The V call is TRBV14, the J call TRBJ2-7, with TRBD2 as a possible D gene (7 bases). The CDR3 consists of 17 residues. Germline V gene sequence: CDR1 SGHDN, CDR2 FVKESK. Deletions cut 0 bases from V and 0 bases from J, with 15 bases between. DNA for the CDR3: TGTGCCAGCAGCCAAGATTATGCGGGGGCAAACTCCTACGAGCAGTACTTC. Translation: CASSQDYAGANSYEQYF.

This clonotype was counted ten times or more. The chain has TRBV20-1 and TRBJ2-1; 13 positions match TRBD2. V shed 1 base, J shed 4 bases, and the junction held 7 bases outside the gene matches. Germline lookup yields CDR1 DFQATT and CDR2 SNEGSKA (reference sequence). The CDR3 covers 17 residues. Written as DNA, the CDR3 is TGCAGTGCTAGAGGCATGACTAGCGGGGGGCAGTACAATGAGCAGTTCTTC. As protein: CSARGMTSGGQYNEQFF.

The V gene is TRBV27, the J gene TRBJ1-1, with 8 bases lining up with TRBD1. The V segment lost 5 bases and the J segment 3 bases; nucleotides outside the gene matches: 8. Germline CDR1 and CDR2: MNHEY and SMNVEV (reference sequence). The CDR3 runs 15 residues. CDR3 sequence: CASSRRDRSHTEAFF. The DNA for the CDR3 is TGTGCCAGCAGTAGGAGGGACAGGAGCCACACTGAAGCTTTCTTT.

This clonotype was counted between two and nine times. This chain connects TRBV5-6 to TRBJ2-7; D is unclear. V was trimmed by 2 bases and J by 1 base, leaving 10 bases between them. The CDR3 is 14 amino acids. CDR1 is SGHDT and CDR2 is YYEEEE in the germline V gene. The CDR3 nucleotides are TGTGCCAGCAGCTTAGGCGTAGGGTCCTACGAGCAGTACTTC. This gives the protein CASSLGVGSYEQYF. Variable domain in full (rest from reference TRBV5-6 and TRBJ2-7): DAGVTQSPTHLIKTRGQQVTLRCSPKSGHDTVSWYQQALGQGPQFIFQYYEEEERQRGNFPDRFSGHQFPNYSSELNVNALLLGDSALYLCASSLGVGSYEQYFGPGTRLTVT.

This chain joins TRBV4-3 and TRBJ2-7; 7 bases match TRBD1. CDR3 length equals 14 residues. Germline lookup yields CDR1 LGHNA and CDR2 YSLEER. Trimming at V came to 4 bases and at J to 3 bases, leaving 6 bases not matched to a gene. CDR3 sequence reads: CASSLDRASYEQYF. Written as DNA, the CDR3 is TGCGCCAGCAGCCTTGACAGGGCGAGCTACGAGCAGTACTTC.

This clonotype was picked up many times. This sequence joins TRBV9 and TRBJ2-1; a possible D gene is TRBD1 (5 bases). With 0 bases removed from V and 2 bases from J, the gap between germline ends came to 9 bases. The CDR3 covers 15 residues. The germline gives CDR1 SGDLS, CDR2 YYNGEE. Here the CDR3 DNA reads TGTGCCAGCAGCGTAGGTGCCAGGGCCTACAATGAGCAGTTCTTC. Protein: CASSVGARAYNEQFF.